The text below deals with one T cell receptor beta chain. The data derive from a study of T-cell reconstitution after alpha-beta-depleted transplantation in children. A TCRbeta library incorporating unique molecular identifiers was prepared. MiXCR, run by TCRdb on the PCR reads, gives a single entry per CDR3 protein. The sample has 700,000 or so distinct CDR3 sequences, about 12% seen once. The CDR3 spans 14 residues. The germline CDR1 and CDR2 sequences are SGHRS and YFSETQ. The V gene lost 0 bases and the J gene lost 4 bases, with 7 bases spanning the gap. V usage is TRBV5-1 and J usage is TRBJ2-2; no firm D call. This specimen consisted of PBMCs, obtained before TCRalphabeta/CD19-depleted stem cell transplant. The clonotype originates from a girl aged 2-10 years with congenital amegakaryocytic thrombocytopenia, due to receive a stem cell transplant. CDR3 protein: CASSLVWFTGELFF. CDR3 sequence (DNA): TGCGCCAGCAGCTTGGTATGGTTCACCGGGGAGCTGTTTTTT.